This TCR beta chain derives from a study of CD8+CD57+ T cells in acquired aplastic anemia. Germline CDR1 SNHLY, CDR2 FYNNEI. Trimming pared 4 bases from V and 3 bases from J, leaving 7 bases between. This CDR3 is built from 14 residues. In the case of this clonotype: Its antigen remains unidentified.

Whole-study findings and limits: A set of approximately 29 CD8+ CDR3 sequences was shared between patients and controls, and these sequences appeared highly expressed in patients.

Genomic DNA templated the TCR beta VDJ and CDR3 profiling. From the reads, TCRdb called clonotypes with MiXCR, one entry per CDR3 protein. The table records under 200,000 distinct CDR3 sequences, approximately 40% of them present only once. This TCR was recovered from a human donor in good health. The specimen sequenced was sorted CD4+, CD8+, or CD8+CD57+ T cells (not recorded which) from PBMCs. The chain uses TRBV2 and TRBJ1-6, with D possibly TRBD1 on 5 matching bases. In DNA, the CDR3 is TGTGCCAGCAGTGGCAGGGACTATAATTCACCCCTCCACTTT. It translates to CASSGRDYNSPLHF.